The clone carrying this T cell receptor (beta chain) was seen a few times. Its antigen is still unknown. Sequencing targeted expressed TCRB transcripts, as all isolated RNA had been reverse transcribed. TCRdb's table, derived via immunoSEQ multiplex PCR, lists solely in-frame clones and lacks some. The sample consists of some 140,000 clones, roughly 10% of them appearing once. This CDR3 is 15 amino acids long. V was shortened by 2 bases and J by 6 bases, with 16 bases between the two germline ends. The germline V gene encodes CDR1 SGHTA and CDR2 FQGNSA. These data come from a study of beta chain features in type 1 diabetes. Looking at the study overall: Cell yields, gender and age were similar in healthy donors and patients.

Study observations and caveats: Whether TCRB rearrangement is influenced by HLA type went unresolved here. Individuals with type 1 diabetes displayed fewer insertions and more deletions at VDJ junctions. Among patients with Type 1 diabetes, TCRB CDR3s were moderately but significantly shorter in every one of the four CD4+ subsets.

The chain links TRBV7-2 to TRBJ1-2, with D maybe TRBD1 (6 bases). The sequence was obtained from a man aged 30-40 years with type 1 diabetes. Sequencing was done on a sample of central memory CD4+ T cells from blood. Here the CDR3 DNA reads TGTGCCAGCAGCTTACCGCAGGGGACAATCAATGGCTACACCTTC. This translates into CASSLPQGTINGYTF.